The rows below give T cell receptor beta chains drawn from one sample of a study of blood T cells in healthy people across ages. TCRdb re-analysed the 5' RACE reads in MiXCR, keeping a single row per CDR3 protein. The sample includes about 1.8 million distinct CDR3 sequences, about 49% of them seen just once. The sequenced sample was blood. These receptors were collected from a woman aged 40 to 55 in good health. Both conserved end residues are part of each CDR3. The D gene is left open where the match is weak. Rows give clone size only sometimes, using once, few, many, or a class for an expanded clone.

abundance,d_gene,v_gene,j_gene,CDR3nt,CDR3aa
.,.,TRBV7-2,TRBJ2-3,TGTGCCAGCAGCTTAGAGTCCGTTCCGCAGTATTTT,CASSLESVPQYF
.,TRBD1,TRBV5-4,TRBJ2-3,TGTGCCAGCAGTGAGCCGGGACAGGGGGCGCCGGAGACAGATACGCAGTATTTT,CASSEPGQGAPETDTQYF
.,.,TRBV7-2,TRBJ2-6,TGTGCCAGCAGCTTAGGCGGGACAGCTGGGGCCAACGTCCTGACTTTC,CASSLGGTAGANVLTF
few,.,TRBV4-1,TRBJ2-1,TGCGCCAGCAGGTCATTGGGTGAGCAGTTCTTC,CASRSLGEQFF
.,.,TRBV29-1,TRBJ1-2,TGCAGCAGCTCGGGACGATATGGCTACACCTTC,CSSSGRYGYTF
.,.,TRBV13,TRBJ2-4,TGTGCCAGCAGCTTAGGCTCGGGAAACATTCAGTACTTC,CASSLGSGNIQYF
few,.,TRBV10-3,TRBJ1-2,TGTGCCATCAGTGACAGTTCTAACTATGGCTACACCTTC,CAISDSSNYGYTF
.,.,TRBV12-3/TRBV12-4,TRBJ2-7,TGTGCCAGCAGTTCTGTGGGGGCGGGCTCCTACGAGCAGTACTTC,CASSSVGAGSYEQYF
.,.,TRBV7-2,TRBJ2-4,TGTGCCAGCAGCCCCCCCGGGGGCGGATACATTCAGTACTTC,CASSPPGGGYIQYF
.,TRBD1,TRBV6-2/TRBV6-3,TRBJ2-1,TGTGCCAGCAACTCCTACACAGGGGGATTGGGCAATGAGCAGTTCTTC,CASNSYTGGLGNEQFF
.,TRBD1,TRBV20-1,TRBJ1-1,TGCAGGGATGGACAGGGAAACACTGAAGCTTTCTTT,CRDGQGNTEAFF
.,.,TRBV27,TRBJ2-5,TGTGCCACCGAAGAAAAGGGGGGCCGGCAAGAGACCCAGTACTTC,CATEEKGGRQETQYF
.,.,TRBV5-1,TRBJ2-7,TGCGCCAGCAGCGCGGACGGGGAGGACGAGCAGTACTTC,CASSADGEDEQYF
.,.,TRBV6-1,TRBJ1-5,TGTGCCAGCAGTGCCTCCGGGGAGCGGCAGCCCCAGCATTTT,CASSASGERQPQHF
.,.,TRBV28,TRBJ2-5,TGTGCCAGCAGTTTCAGGGGCCGAACGGGGACCCAGTACTTC,CASSFRGRTGTQYF
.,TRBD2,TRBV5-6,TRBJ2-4,TGTGCCAGCAGCTTGGTCGGTAGCGGGGACCAAAACATTCAGTACTTC,CASSLVGSGDQNIQYF
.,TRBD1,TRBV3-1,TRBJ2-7,TGTGCCAGCAGCCAATCTGATACGGGACAGGGCTACGAGCAGTACTTC,CASSQSDTGQGYEQYF